Each of the 18 T cell receptor beta chains below was sequenced from the same sample in a study of follicular helper T cells after annual influenza vaccination. The time point was: 2015-2016 season, pre-vaccination. The method was immunoSEQ multiplex PCR; TCRdb's version includes in-frame clones alone and lacks a portion of them. The table lists around 820 clones, about three quarters of them singletons. This specimen was CXCR5+ CD38+ circulating T follicular helper cells from blood, taken on the day of influenza vaccination. Subset here: circulating Tfh, non-naive CD4+CXCR5+PD-1+ (ICOS+CD38+ or ICOS-CD38-). These receptors were collected from an adult who received the influenza vaccine.

This clone showed up just a few times. The rearrangement uses TRBV10-3 and TRBJ1-5, with a possible D match to TRBD1 (6 bases). The germline V and J ends were trimmed by 4 bases and 0 bases, with 10 bases remaining between them. CDR3 length: 15 residues. Germline V lookup: CDR1 ENHRY, CDR2 SYGVKD. The CDR3 DNA reads TGTGCCATCAGTGCGGACAGCAATAGCAATCAGCCCCAGCATTTT. As protein: CAISADSNSNQPQHF.

The V and J genes are TRBV30 and TRBJ1-4; 11 bases are a match to TRBD1. CDR3 size: 14 residues. Trimming took 3 bases from V and 6 from J; bases not matched to a gene: 3. CDR1 and CDR2 (germline): GTSNPN, SVGIG (reference sequence). The CDR3 is CAWSPGQGDEKLFF. The CDR3 DNA reads as TGTGCCTGGAGCCCGGGACAGGGGGATGAAAAACTGTTTTTT.

This chain connects TRBV4-1 to TRBJ1-2; a possible D gene is TRBD1 (5 bases). CDR3 length: 15 residues. V was trimmed by 1 base and J by 4 bases, leaving 13 bases between them. Germline loops: CDR1 MGHRA, CDR2 YSYEKL. CDR3 in DNA: TGCGCCAGCAGCCAAGCGATCACGGGGCTCTATGGCTACACCTTC. Protein product: CASSQAITGLYGYTF.

The CDR3 loop reads CASSQAWAGGSQGNIQYF. The CDR3 coding sequence is TGTGCCAGCAGCCAAGCGTGGGCGGGAGGGTCCCAGGGAAACATTCAGTACTTC. The gene calls are TRBV7-2 and TRBJ2-4; 9 nucleotides agree with TRBD2. J gave up 6 bases and V 5 bases, and 17 bases lay outside the gene matches. In germline, CDR1 is SGHTA, CDR2 FQGNSA. This CDR3 contains 18 residues. The entire variable domain, with the rest obtained from reference TRBV7-2 and TRBJ2-4, is as follows: GAGVSQSPSNKVTEKGKDVELRCDPISGHTALYWYRQSLGQGLEFLIYFQGNSAPDKSGLPSDRFSAERTGGSVSTLTIQRTQQEDSAVYLCASSQAWAGGSQGNIQYFGAGTRLSVL.

The CDR3 region has the DNA TGTGCCAGCAGCGTAACTGCGGTGAACGGCTACACCTTC. It translates to CASSVTAVNGYTF. The J gene is TRBJ1-2, the V gene TRBV9; D gene ambiguous. V lost 1 base, J lost 8 bases, and 12 bases lay in between. This CDR3 comprises 13 residues. The germline CDR1 and CDR2 sequences are SGDLS and YYNGEE.

The chain couples TRBV5-1 to TRBJ2-1; TRBD2 matches 11 bases. The CDR3 loop spans 14 amino acids. J lost 7 bases, V lost 4 bases, and 4 bases had no gene match. The germline CDR1 and CDR2 sequences are SGHRS and YFSETQ. The CDR3 DNA is TGCGCCAGCAGCGTAGCGGGGGGGAGAAATGAGCAGTTCTTC. This gives the protein CASSVAGGRNEQFF.

The chain recombines TRBV6-1 with TRBJ1-4; perhaps TRBD1 as D (6 bases). Trimming took off 7 bases at V and 5 bases at J, with 17 bases between the two ends. CDR1 MNHNS and CDR2 SASEGT come from the germline V gene. The CDR3 is made up of 15 amino acids. The CDR3 loop is CASTQGGLSNEKLFF. The CDR3 region has the DNA TGTGCCAGCACCCAAGGGGGACTGAGCAATGAAAAACTGTTTTTT.

The chain uses TRBV4-1 and TRBJ1-4, with D perhaps TRBD1 (5 bases). The CDR3 extends over 14 amino acids. CDR1 is MGHRA, CDR2 YSYEKL, per germline. The V end lost 5 bases, the J end lost 6 bases, and 13 bases lay between the germline ends. The CDR3 region has the DNA TGCGCCAGCAGCACAGGTCGGGGGGATGAAAAACTGTTTTTT. This gives the protein CASSTGRGDEKLFF.

The V gene is TRBV7-2, the J gene TRBJ1-6; a possible D gene is TRBD1 (6 bases). Per the germline V gene, CDR1 is SGHTA and CDR2 is FQGNSA. The CDR3 length is 14 residues. V was trimmed by 3 bases and J by 4 bases, leaving 7 bases between them. CDR3 residues: CASSFRGYNSPLHF. The CDR3 nucleotides are TGTGCCAGCAGCTTTAGGGGGTATAATTCACCCCTCCACTTT. Complete variable domain (other parts from reference TRBV7-2 and TRBJ1-6): GAGVSQSPSNKVTEKGKDVELRCDPISGHTALYWYRQSLGQGLEFLIYFQGNSAPDKSGLPSDRFSAERTGGSVSTLTIQRTQQEDSAVYLCASSFRGYNSPLHFGNGTRLTVT.

The chain couples TRBV27 to TRBJ2-7; D is uncertain. Germline-derived CDR1 and CDR2 are MNHEY and SMNVEV (reference sequence). V lost 5 bases and J lost 8, with 16 bases in between. The CDR3 runs 13 residues. CDR3 residues: CASSDWADSKQYF. In DNA, the CDR3 is TGTGCCAGCAGTGACTGGGCCGATTCGAAGCAGTACTTC.

The chain employs TRBV7-2 and TRBJ1-2, with TRBD1 matching 7 bases. In germline, CDR1 is SGHTA, CDR2 FQGNSA. The CDR3 extends over 15 amino acids. V lost 2 bases and J lost 3; bases outside the gene matches: 6. The CDR3 region has the DNA TGTGCCAGCAGCTTAACCACAGGGGTTGACTATGGCTACACCTTC. Encoded protein: CASSLTTGVDYGYTF.

The rearrangement links TRBV29-1 to TRBJ2-5, with 7 bases aligning to TRBD1. This CDR3 comprises 12 residues. J was trimmed by 4 bases and V by 5 bases; bases with no gene match: 4. Germline V gene lookup returns CDR1 SQVTM and CDR2 ANQGSEA. CDR3 residues: CSVTDRAETQYF. The CDR3 DNA sequence: TGCAGCGTTACAGACAGGGCAGAGACCCAGTACTTC.

V and J are TRBV7-9 and TRBJ2-3; D not resolved. This CDR3 is 13 amino acids long. Trimming removed 4 bases at V and 9 bases at J, with 14 bases between. Germline assignment: CDR1 SEHNR and CDR2 FQNEAQ (reference sequence). The CDR3 bases are TGTGCCAGCAGCTCCCCGCCGTGGGTAACGCAGTATTTT. It is translated as CASSSPPWVTQYF.

A few counts support this clone. The rearrangement joins TRBV4-1 to TRBJ1-1; no clear D. The CDR3 is 13 residues long. Germline CDR1 is MGHRA and CDR2 is YSYEKL. V lost 3 bases to trimming and J lost 10 bases, with 15 bases between them. The CDR3 spells CASSQADFSGAFF. In DNA form, the CDR3 reads TGCGCCAGCAGCCAGGCAGACTTTTCCGGAGCTTTCTTT.

The V and J genes are TRBV7-2 and TRBJ1-5; D might be TRBD1 (6 bases). The CDR3 sequence is 18 residues long. Trimming stripped 2 bases from V and 6 bases from J, with 23 bases between. CDR1 is SGHTA, CDR2 FQGNSA, per germline. For the CDR3, the DNA is TGTGCCAGCAGCTTATTAGGAGGTGGCCCGGGGGCGCGTCAGCCCCAGCATTTT. Translated: CASSLLGGGPGARQPQHF. The complete variable domain, with remaining parts taken from reference TRBV7-2 and TRBJ1-5, reads GAGVSQSPSNKVTEKGKDVELRCDPISGHTALYWYRQSLGQGLEFLIYFQGNSAPDKSGLPSDRFSAERTGGSVSTLTIQRTQQEDSAVYLCASSLLGGGPGARQPQHFGDGTRLSIL.

This rearrangement joins TRBV10-3 to TRBJ2-6, with 7 bases aligning to TRBD2. This CDR3 region has 16 residues. Germline V gives CDR1 ENHRY, CDR2 SYGVKD. V shed 3 bases and J 2 bases; nucleotides not matched to a gene: 4. DNA of the CDR3: TGTGCCATCAGTGAAAAAGGGACTACTGGGGCCAACGTCCTGACTTTC. Encoded protein: CAISEKGTTGANVLTF.

J is TRBJ1-2 and V is TRBV5-5, with D tentatively TRBD1 (5 bases). This CDR3 has 13 residues. The germline V gene has CDR1 SGHKS and CDR2 YYEKEE (reference sequence). The V end was cut by 3 bases, the J end by 8 bases, with 14 bases between. CDR3 coding DNA: TGTGCCAGCAGCTCAAGCCCAGGGACGGGCTACACCTTC. Amino acid sequence: CASSSSPGTGYTF.

This clone was observed once. This chain connects TRBV19 to TRBJ2-2; D is unresolved. The CDR3 consists of 16 residues. Trimming took off 7 bases at V and 2 bases at J, with 17 bases between the two ends. Germline values: CDR1 LNHDA, CDR2 SQIVND (reference sequence). The CDR3 region has the DNA TGTGCCAGTACGTCCCGGGCATTCAGAAACACCGGGGAGCTGTTTTTT. Its translation: CASTSRAFRNTGELFF.